This TCR beta chain appears in the sequencing data of a study of cytomegalovirus exposure and HLA in healthy donors. The PCR was carried out with 60 Vbeta primers and 13 Jbeta primers. Authors' data handling: The count from a later analysis was 79 million or so unique TCR beta chains, 9 million to 12 million of them shared. Measured with immunoSEQ multiplex PCR; TCRdb has only the in-frame clones, and not every one. V and J calls and clone size are given by that table; D and trimming were obtained from the DNA. The data hold approximately 88,000 clones, with 76% observed a single time. Findings of the study overall: In a later analysis, 16,951 TCR beta sequences were associated with HLA alleles at 0.05 false discovery rate. In vitro work confirmed that a few CMV-associated chains recognize CMV antigens. An analysis done earlier found most TCR beta V segments productive about 87% or about 30% of the time.

This clone occurred a few times. Its antigen is not known. The specimen was PBMCs. This TCR came from a man aged 25-45 years in good health and CMV-seropositive.

The chain's CDR3 is CASSPRGSPYNEQFF. CDR3 nucleotide sequence: TGTGCCAGCAGCCCCCGGGGTTCACCCTACAATGAGCAGTTCTTC. The chain couples TRBV5-4 to TRBJ2-1; D perhaps matches TRBD2 (5 bases). Trimming shortened V by 4 bases and J by 2 bases, and 13 bases separated the two germline ends. Germline-derived CDR1 and CDR2 are SGHNT and YYREEE (reference sequence). This CDR3 is 15 amino acids long.